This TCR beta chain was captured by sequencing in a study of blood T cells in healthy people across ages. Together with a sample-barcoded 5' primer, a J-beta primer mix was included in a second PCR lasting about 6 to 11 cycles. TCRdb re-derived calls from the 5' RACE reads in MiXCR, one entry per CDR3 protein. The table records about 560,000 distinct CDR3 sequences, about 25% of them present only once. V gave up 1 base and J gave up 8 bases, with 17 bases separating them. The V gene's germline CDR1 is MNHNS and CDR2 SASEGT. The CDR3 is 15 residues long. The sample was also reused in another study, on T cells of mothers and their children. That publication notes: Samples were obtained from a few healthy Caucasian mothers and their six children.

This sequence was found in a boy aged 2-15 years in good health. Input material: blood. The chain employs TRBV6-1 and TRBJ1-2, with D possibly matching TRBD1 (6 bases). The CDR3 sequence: CASSEEVPGVVGYTF. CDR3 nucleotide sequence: TGTGCCAGCAGTGAAGAAGTCCCAGGGGTGGTAGGCTACACCTTC.